This TCR beta chain was captured in a study of blood T cell repertoires in COVID-19. V gave up 5 bases and J gave up 4 bases, with 14 bases separating them. Per the germline V gene, CDR1 is SEHNR and CDR2 is FQNEAQ (reference sequence). This CDR3 spans 14 amino acids. The data were produced by immunoSEQ multiplex PCR, yet TCRdb's version contains in-frame clones alone and is incomplete. The sample yields about 100,000 clones, roughly 92% seen once. Sequenced sample: peripheral blood. The TCR comes from a man in his sixties with acute or convalescent COVID-19. This chain joins TRBV7-9 and TRBJ1-2, with D possibly matching TRBD1 (6 bases). The DNA of the CDR3 is TGTGCCAGCAGCATCCAGGGGCGCGGCTATGGCTACACCTTC. This encodes CASSIQGRGYGYTF.